These 14 T cell receptor beta chains were all obtained from the same sample, sequenced in a study of blood T cell repertoires in COVID-19. This table comes from immunoSEQ multiplex PCR, and its TCRdb copy is limited to in-frame clones, with some not included. The table lists more than 85,000 clones, 75% to 85% of them singletons. Sequenced sample: peripheral blood. The receptors were sampled from a man between 65 and 80 years old with acute or convalescent COVID-19.

The CDR3: CASSFTQNTGELFF. The CDR3 DNA is TGTGCCAGCAGCTTCACTCAGAACACCGGGGAGCTGTTTTTT. The chain joins TRBV11-3 to TRBJ2-2; D gene unclear. Germline V CDR1 and CDR2: SGHNT, YENEEA. The CDR3 is made up of 14 amino acids. V lost 3 bases and J 1 base, leaving 6 bases between the germline ends.

The chain employs TRBV7-3 and TRBJ2-3; 10 bases are shared with TRBD1. Trimming at V came to 4 bases and at J to 4 bases, leaving 5 bases not matched to a gene. The germline V gene encodes CDR1 SGHTA and CDR2 FQGTGA. This CDR3 has 15 residues. CDR3 sequence: CASSSDRGLADTQYF. The CDR3 nucleotides are TGTGCCAGCAGCTCAGACAGGGGGCTCGCAGATACGCAGTATTTT.

Regarding this clone: Other DNA sequences in the same sample also yield this CDR3. CDR3 sequence reads: CASSQRGTGGYEQYF. In DNA form, the CDR3 reads TGTGCCAGCAGCCAACGTGGGACAGGGGGATACGAGCAGTACTTC. The chain combines TRBV3-1 (or the pseudogene TRBV3-2) with TRBJ2-7; 11 nucleotides match TRBD1. Looked up from germline, CDR1 is LGHDT and CDR2 is YNNKEL (reference sequence). CDR3 length: 15 amino acids. J was trimmed by 4 bases and V by 2 bases; bases with no gene match: 4.

The chain combines TRBV5-1 with TRBJ1-4; TRBD1 matches at 7 bases. CDR3 size: 14 residues. V gave up 2 bases and J gave up 7 bases; unmatched junction bases: 5. Germline CDR1 and CDR2: SGHRS and YFSETQ. The CDR3 sequence is CASSFDRASEKLFF. CDR3 DNA: TGCGCCAGCAGCTTCGACAGGGCGAGTGAAAAACTGTTTTTT.

V gene TRBV2 combines with J gene TRBJ2-4; D is ambiguous. Germline CDR1 reads SNHLY; CDR2 reads FYNNEI. The CDR3 contains 11 residues. The ends were cut back, 3 bases at V and 7 bases at J, with 4 bases in the middle. CDR3 sequence (DNA): TGTGCCAGCAGTGAGCAGAACATTCAGTACTTC. Encoded protein: CASSEQNIQYF. Full variable domain (remainder filled in from reference TRBV2 and TRBJ2-4): EPEVTQTPSHQVTQMGQEVILRCVPISNHLYFYWYRQILGQKVEFLVSFYNNEISEKSEIFDDQFSVERPDGSNFTLKIRSTKLEDSAMYFCASSEQNIQYFGAGTRLSVL.

The gene calls are TRBV5-5 and TRBJ2-3, with 9 positions matching TRBD2. CDR1 SGHKS and CDR2 YYEKEE come from the germline V gene (reference sequence). This CDR3 comprises 15 residues. The junction had 8 bases not matched to a gene; V was cut back by 4 bases and J by 5 bases. CDR3 in amino acids: CASSGGTSRGDTQYF. The CDR3 bases are TGTGCCAGCAGCGGGGGGACTAGCCGAGGAGATACGCAGTATTTT. The whole variable domain, filled in from reference TRBV5-5 and TRBJ2-3, reads DAGVTQSPTHLIKTRGQQVTLRCSPISGHKSVSWYQQVLGQGPQFIFQYYEKEERGRGNFPDRFSARQFPNYSSELNVNALLLGDSALYLCASSGGTSRGDTQYFGPGTRLTVL.

The V and J genes are TRBV18 and TRBJ1-5; 8 bases align to TRBD1. The V segment lost 3 bases and the J segment 3 bases; nucleotides outside the gene matches: 4. Germline assignment: CDR1 KGHSH and CDR2 LQKENI. This CDR3 is built from 15 residues. CDR3 sequence reads: CASSPSTGVNQPQHF. In nucleotides, the CDR3 is TGTGCCAGCTCACCCTCGACAGGGGTCAATCAGCCCCAGCATTTT. The complete variable domain, with remaining parts taken from reference TRBV18 and TRBJ1-5, reads NAGVMQNPRHLVRRRGQEARLRCSPMKGHSHVYWYRQLPEEGLKFMVYLQKENIIDESGMPKERFSAEFPKEGPSILRIQQVVRGDSAAYFCASSPSTGVNQPQHFGDGTRLSIL.

The chain employs TRBV9 and TRBJ2-7, with D maybe TRBD1 (6 bases). In germline, CDR1 is SGDLS, CDR2 YYNGEE. V gave up 3 bases and J gave up 5 bases, with 18 bases separating them. The CDR3 runs to 15 residues. CDR3 nucleotides: TGTGCCAGCAGCGAGGGCCCCCCGGGACAACACGAGCAGTACTTC. Translating it yields CASSEGPPGQHEQYF.

The chain couples TRBV29-1 to TRBJ1-1, with unresolved D. Trimming removed 3 bases at V and 8 bases at J, with 4 bases between. Germline CDR1 reads SQVTM; CDR2 reads ANQGSEA. The CDR3 sequence is 9 residues long. Here the CDR3 DNA reads TGCAGCGTTGACAGGGAAGCTTTCTTT. The encoded protein is CSVDREAFF.

V is TRBV29-1 and J is TRBJ1-2, with D maybe TRBD1 (6 bases). Trimming stripped 4 bases from V and 4 bases from J, with 16 bases between. Germline CDR1 SQVTM, CDR2 ANQGSEA. This CDR3 has 14 residues. The CDR3 here is CSVGTRDTIYGYTF. DNA of the CDR3: TGCAGCGTTGGGACCCGGGACACCATCTATGGCTACACCTTC.

The chain joins TRBV6-5 to TRBJ1-1; TRBD1 aligns across 8 bases. The CDR3 is made up of 16 amino acids. V gave up 4 bases and J gave up 5 bases; unmatched junction bases: 12. Germline loops: CDR1 MNHEY, CDR2 SVGAGI. As DNA, the CDR3 is TGTGCCAGCAGTTCCTCCAGGGGGCGGGGGAGAACTGAAGCTTTCTTT. Its protein is CASSSSRGRGRTEAFF.

The rearrangement joins TRBV7-9 to TRBJ2-7; TRBD1 is a possible D gene (5 bases). The germline V gene has CDR1 SEHNR and CDR2 FQNEAQ (reference sequence). Trimming left V 4 bases short and J 6 bases short, with 16 bases between. The CDR3 is 14 amino acids. Here the CDR3 DNA reads TGTGCCAGCAGCTCCCAGATTGACAGACGCGAGCAGTACTTC. Its protein is CASSSQIDRREQYF.

The V and J genes are TRBV4-2 and TRBJ2-1, with D possibly being TRBD1 (6 bases). The CDR3 totals 16 residues. Germline V CDR1 and CDR2: LGHNA, YNFKEQ. The germline V and J ends were trimmed by 7 bases and 3 bases, with 19 bases remaining between them. The CDR3, as DNA: TGTGCCAGCACACCGACCCAGGGGTACAACTACAATGAGCAGTTCTTC. It translates to CASTPTQGYNYNEQFF.

This chain joins TRBV6-5 and TRBJ1-1; D gene ambiguous. V gave up 4 bases and J gave up 5 bases, with 11 bases separating them. Germline assignment: CDR1 MNHEY and CDR2 SVGAGI. The CDR3 runs 13 residues. CDR3 in DNA: TGTGCCAGCAGTTCCCCTGTGAGGACTGAAGCTTTCTTT. Its translation is CASSSPVRTEAFF.